One sample yielded the 24 T cell receptor beta chains listed below, sequenced in a study of T-cell reconstitution after alpha-beta-depleted transplantation in children (dated by TCRdb to 2016 to 2017). The meaning of the sample's treatment or condition label: allogeneic hematopoietic cell transplantation with graft depleted of TCRalphabeta T cells and CD19 B cells. The method was PCR. Sequenced on an Illumina HiSeq 2500. Molecular barcoding was employed in the preparation of TCR libraries, with unique molecular identifiers being used to normalize TCRbeta repertoire quantification. TCRdb redid the processing of the public reads, applying fastp at Q25 and MiXCR, and retained in-frame beta chains. For every CDR3 protein sequence, its rows merge into one entry that carries the most common genes and DNA. Counted in this sample were almost 500,000 distinct CDR3 sequences; about 10% of them appeared once. The ten largest clones take up just over 2% of the sample.

Source: PBMCs, taken before TCRalphabeta/CD19-depleted stem cell transplant. The source is a child aged 2-15 years with inherited bone marrow failure, due to receive a stem cell transplant.

This clonotype was counted at least ten times. The rearrangement links TRBV25-1 to TRBJ1-2; 10 positions agree with TRBD1. The CDR3 length is 14 residues. Unmatched junction bases numbered 7, after V lost 4 bases and J lost 8 bases. The germline V gene has CDR1 MGHDK and CDR2 SYGVNS. CDR3 region: CASSATGTGDGYTF. The CDR3 coding sequence is TGTGCCAGCAGTGCCACCGGGACAGGGGACGGCTACACCTTC.

Ten or more counts support this clonotype. The genes are TRBV20-1 and TRBJ2-1, with 10 bases lining up with TRBD1. V shed 5 bases and J 5 bases; nucleotides not matched to a gene: 3. This CDR3 region has 13 residues. CDR1 and CDR2 from the germline V gene are DFQATT and SNEGSKA (reference sequence). CDR3 coding DNA: TGCAGTGCTCCCGGGACAGGGGACAATGAGCAGTTCTTC. It translates to CSAPGTGDNEQFF.

This clonotype appeared many times. This chain uses TRBV6-1 with TRBJ2-5, with D possibly matching TRBD2 (5 bases). Trimming cost V 5 bases and J 4 bases, with 14 bases left between them. The germline V gene encodes CDR1 MNHNS and CDR2 SASEGT. The CDR3 consists of 14 residues. The CDR3 loop reads CASSRRDLLETQYF. DNA of the CDR3: TGTGCCAGCAGTAGACGGGATCTTTTAGAGACCCAGTACTTC.

At least ten counts were recorded for this clonotype. The V call is TRBV3-1, the J call TRBJ2-1, with 7 bases identical to TRBD2. This CDR3 contains 17 residues. In germline, CDR1 is LGHDT, CDR2 YNNKEL (reference sequence). Trimming took 8 bases from V and 3 from J; bases not matched to a gene: 16. As DNA, the CDR3 is TGTGCCAGCGGGAACCAAAGGAGGGAGGGCCTCTACAATGAGCAGTTCTTC. This codes for CASGNQRREGLYNEQFF.

As to this clonotype: This could be a read error, since a much larger clone is one nucleotide away. The chain employs TRBV4-3 and TRBJ1-5, with 11 bases that match TRBD1. Germline CDR1 LGHNA, CDR2 YSLEER. V was clipped by 1 base and J by 5 bases; unmatched bases: 4. The CDR3 consists of 16 residues. In DNA, the CDR3 is TGCGCCAGCAGCCAAGTGACGGGACAGGGGGATCAGCCCCAGCATTTT. It codes for CASSQVTGQGDQPQHF.

This sequence joins TRBV4-3 and TRBJ2-6; 10 bases fit TRBD1. The germline V gene encodes CDR1 LGHNA and CDR2 YSLEER. J was trimmed by 2 bases and V by 6 bases; bases with no gene match: 13. The CDR3 is 19 amino acids. The chain's CDR3 is CASRPSLGQGNAGANVLTF. As DNA, the CDR3 is TGCGCCAGCAGACCAAGTCTGGGACAGGGGAATGCTGGGGCCAACGTCCTGACTTTC.

This clonotype was recorded at least ten times. The CDR3 loop reads CASSLAGTGESPLHF. The CDR3 coding sequence is TGCGCCAGCAGCTTGGCCGGGACAGGGGAATCACCCCTCCACTTT. V gene TRBV5-1 combines with J gene TRBJ1-6; 10 nucleotides match TRBD1. In germline, CDR1 is SGHRS, CDR2 YFSETQ. There are 15 residues in the CDR3. V shed 0 bases, J shed 10 bases, and the junction held 4 bases outside the gene matches.

Remarks on this clonotype: A much larger clone lies one base from this, so it may be a read error. The gene calls are TRBV29-1 and TRBJ2-1; 7 bases fit TRBD2. The CDR3 runs to 15 residues. The germline CDR1 and CDR2 sequences are SQVTM and ANQGSEA. CDR3 amino acids: CSFEYPGGTYNEQFF. CDR3 nucleotides: TGCAGCTTTGAATATCCGGGAGGAACCTACAATGAGCAGTTCTTC.

This clonotype occurred a few times. V is TRBV4-1 and J is TRBJ2-1; 10 nucleotides align to TRBD2. CDR1 is MGHRA, CDR2 YSYEKL, per germline. Trimming at V came to 0 bases and at J to 4 bases, leaving 3 bases not matched to a gene. The CDR3 runs to 16 residues. The DNA of the CDR3 is TGCGCCAGCAGCCAAGAGCTAGCGGGAGTTTACAATGAGCAGTTCTTC. Its protein product is CASSQELAGVYNEQFF.

This clonotype was counted between two and nine times. The V and J genes are TRBV20-1 and TRBJ2-7; D remains unclear. The CDR3 covers 11 residues. Trimming removed 5 bases at V and 3 bases at J, with 8 bases between. Germline CDR1 DFQATT, CDR2 SNEGSKA (reference sequence). CDR3 region: CSARAIYEQYF. Here the CDR3 DNA reads TGCAGTGCTCGGGCCATCTACGAGCAGTACTTC.

This clonotype was seen at least ten times. The chain couples TRBV27 to TRBJ1-2; 10 bases are a match to TRBD1. The J segment lost 5 bases and the V segment lost 0 bases, leaving 6 bases of the junction unmatched. The CDR3 runs 16 residues. The germline gives CDR1 MNHEY, CDR2 SMNVEV (reference sequence). CDR3 nucleotides: TGTGCCAGCAGTTTATCGGGACAGGGGAAGTGGTATGGCTACACCTTC. Amino acid sequence: CASSLSGQGKWYGYTF.

This clonotype was recorded many times. V is TRBV4-1 and J is TRBJ2-6; 7 bases are shared with TRBD1. The length of the CDR3 is 15 residues. Germline lookup yields CDR1 MGHRA and CDR2 YSYEKL. J was trimmed by 2 bases and V by 4 bases; bases with no gene match: 2. Written as DNA, the CDR3 is TGCGCCAGCAGCCCCGGGACAGCTGGGGCCAACGTCCTGACTTTC. Translating it yields CASSPGTAGANVLTF.

With respect to this clonotype: The limits of the CDR3 on the DNA are not certain, so only TCRdb's listed CDR3 is given. Here the CDR3 reads CAWSVGLGASSGNTLYF. This sequence joins TRBV30 and TRBJ1-3; TRBD1, the D gene given by the table, was not confirmed from the DNA. The germline gives CDR1 GTSNPN, CDR2 SVGIG (reference sequence). The CDR3 is made up of 17 amino acids, end residues included.

This clonotype was detected many times. The rearrangement uses TRBV5-1 and TRBJ2-3; D remains ambiguous. V shed 2 bases and J shed 0 bases, with 7 bases lying between them. Germline V CDR1 and CDR2: SGHRS, YFSETQ. This CDR3 is 14 amino acids long. Here the CDR3 DNA reads TGCGCCAGCAGCTTCGATTCTAGCACAGATACGCAGTATTTT. It is translated as CASSFDSSTDTQYF. Variable domain in full (rest from reference TRBV5-1 and TRBJ2-3): KAGVTQTPRYLIKTRGQQVTLSCSPISGHRSVSWYQQTPGQGLQFLFEYFSETQRNKGNFPGRFSGRQFSNSRSEMNVSTLELGDSALYLCASSFDSSTDTQYFGPGTRLTVL.

This clonotype was recorded many times. The chain couples TRBV20-1 to TRBJ2-2; the D call may be TRBD1 or TRBD2 (5 bases each). V lost 1 base and J 3 bases, leaving 12 bases between the germline ends. This CDR3 is built from 15 residues. CDR1 is DFQATT, CDR2 SNEGSKA, per germline (reference sequence). CDR3 sequence: CSARGGEWDTGELFF. The CDR3 nucleotides read TGCAGTGCTAGAGGAGGGGAGTGGGACACCGGGGAGCTGTTTTTT.

This clonotype has a count of ten or more. The genes are TRBV11-2 and TRBJ2-7; D unclear. The CDR3 length is 13 residues. V shed 5 bases and J shed 4 bases, with 12 bases lying between them. Per germline, CDR1 SGHAT and CDR2 FQNNGV. The CDR3 loop reads CASSESLGYEQYF. CDR3 coding DNA: TGTGCCAGCAGCGAGTCGTTGGGGTACGAGCAGTACTTC.

This clonotype was counted at least ten times. The chain uses TRBV7-8 and TRBJ2-1; 12 bases are a match to TRBD2. Germline-derived CDR1 and CDR2 are SGHVS and FQNEAQ. The CDR3 loop spans 17 amino acids. With V trimmed by 0 bases and J by 7 bases, 7 bases remained unmatched. This CDR3 reads CASSLAPGTSGLNEQFF. DNA for the CDR3: TGTGCCAGCAGCTTAGCCCCCGGGACTAGCGGGCTGAATGAGCAGTTCTTC. The full variable domain, completed using reference TRBV7-8 and TRBJ2-1, is GAGVSQSPRYKVAKRGQDVALRCDPISGHVSLFWYQQALGQGPEFLTYFQNEAQLDKSGLPSDRFFAERPEGSVSTLKIQRTQQEDSAVYLCASSLAPGTSGLNEQFFGPGTRLTVL.

In this sample, this clonotype turned up many times. This sequence joins TRBV20-1 and TRBJ1-2; 7 bases fit TRBD1. The V gene end was trimmed by 3 bases and the J gene end by 2 bases; junction bases not matched to a gene: 3. CDR1 is DFQATT and CDR2 is SNEGSKA in the germline V gene (reference sequence). The CDR3 totals 13 residues. The CDR3 sequence: CSARGTANYGYTF. As DNA, the CDR3 is TGCAGTGCTAGGGGGACAGCAAACTATGGCTACACCTTC.

V is TRBV12-3 or TRBV12-4 and J is TRBJ2-7; the match to TRBD2 covers 9 bases. V lost 6 bases and J lost 2; bases outside the gene matches: 11. This CDR3 has 16 amino acids. The CDR3, as DNA: TGTGCCAGCAGGGACAATAGCGGGAGATCCACCTACGAGCAGTACTTC. It translates to CASRDNSGRSTYEQYF.

The chain combines TRBV11-2 with TRBJ2-3; 10 bases map to TRBD2. The CDR3 totals 18 residues. V trimming: 1 base; J trimming: 2 bases; junction bases outside the gene matches: 9. Per the germline V gene, CDR1 is SGHAT and CDR2 is FQNNGV. CDR3 sequence: CASSLVGLTSGSTDTQYF. The CDR3 bases are TGTGCCAGCAGCTTAGTAGGGTTGACTAGCGGGTCCACAGATACGCAGTATTTT.

This clonotype was observed at least ten times. This sequence joins TRBV4-1 and TRBJ2-1, with 8 bases fitting TRBD2. The CDR3 runs 17 residues. Germline V gives CDR1 MGHRA, CDR2 YSYEKL. Trimming took 4 bases from V and 5 from J; bases not matched to a gene: 13. The CDR3 DNA sequence: TGCGCCAGCAGCCTTAACCCGGGACTAGGGGGGAACAATGAGCAGTTCTTC. Protein product: CASSLNPGLGGNNEQFF.

This clonotype was recorded at least ten times. This sequence joins TRBV3-1 and TRBJ2-7, with TRBD2 matching over 8 bases. Trimming took 3 bases from V and 2 from J; bases not matched to a gene: 6. The germline CDR1 and CDR2 sequences are LGHDT and YNNKEL (reference sequence). The CDR3 contains 15 residues. The DNA of the CDR3 is TGTGCCAGCAGCCAGAGCGGGGGCAATCCCTACGAGCAGTACTTC. Translating gives CASSQSGGNPYEQYF.

This clonotype was observed at least ten times. The rearrangement joins TRBV19 to TRBJ2-3; 9 bases agree with TRBD2. J was trimmed by 1 base and V by 5 bases; bases with no gene match: 4. CDR1 is LNHDA and CDR2 is SQIVND in the germline V gene (reference sequence). This CDR3 is 15 amino acids long. CDR3 in amino acids: CASSPLAGRTDTQYF. DNA of the CDR3: TGTGCCAGTAGTCCCCTAGCGGGACGCACAGATACGCAGTATTTT.

This clonotype was recorded at least ten times. The rearrangement links TRBV6-5 to TRBJ2-5; TRBD1 matches at 10 bases. In germline, CDR1 is MNHEY, CDR2 SVGAGI. V gave up 0 bases and J gave up 5 bases; unmatched junction bases: 12. This CDR3 is built from 18 residues. The CDR3, as DNA: TGTGCCAGCAGTTACTCAGGACAGGGGGTCCTCATAGGGGAGACCCAGTACTTC. It encodes CASSYSGQGVLIGETQYF.